One and the same sample provided the 31 T cell receptor beta chains below, sequenced in a study of OX40 agonist ivuxolimab in advanced cancers. Using immunoSEQ multiplex PCR, the repertoire was profiled, and TCRdb retains in-frame clones only, with some absent. Counted here are about 79,000 clones, about 91% occurring once; the ten biggest clones make up about 6.6%. Material: CD4+ or CD8+ T cells sorted from blood, obtained in a trial of the OX40 agonist ivuxolimab. Receptors originate from an adult with an advanced solid tumor such as melanoma, head and neck, liver or kidney cancer.

This clone was detected only a few times. V gene TRBV19 combines with J gene TRBJ1-1, with 8 bases aligning to TRBD1. V was clipped by 5 bases and J by 4 bases; unmatched bases: 9. The CDR3 is 15 residues long. Germline V gives CDR1 LNHDA, CDR2 SQIVND (reference sequence). The CDR3 nucleotides read TGTGCCAGTAGTCCAGGGGGCGCGGTGGCCACTGAAGCTTTCTTT. This codes for CASSPGGAVATEAFF.

This rearrangement joins TRBV18 to TRBJ2-7; 7 nucleotides align to TRBD1. V lost 3 bases, J lost 2 bases, and 10 bases stayed unmatched. Germline V gives CDR1 KGHSH, CDR2 LQKENI. The CDR3 covers 16 residues. The CDR3 loop is CASSPFSQGVTYEQYF. DNA of the CDR3: TGTGCCAGCTCACCCTTTAGTCAGGGGGTTACCTACGAGCAGTACTTC.

V gene TRBV5-4 combines with J gene TRBJ2-1, with D possibly matching TRBD2 (5 bases). Deletions cut 4 bases from V and 0 bases from J, with 14 bases between. From germline, CDR1 is SGHNT and CDR2 YYREEE (reference sequence). This CDR3 region has 16 residues. The CDR3 nucleotides read TGTGCCAGCAGCCTCCCTCTAGCAAGCTCCTACAATGAGCAGTTCTTC. Amino acid sequence: CASSLPLASSYNEQFF.

This clone was seen a single time. The chain carries TRBV7-8 and TRBJ2-7; 10 bases line up with TRBD1. The CDR3 length is 17 residues. Losses at the gene ends were 5 bases for V and 3 bases for J; bases not matched to a gene: 13. Germline CDR1 SGHVS, CDR2 FQNEAQ. The DNA of the CDR3 is TGTGCCAGCAGCACACAGTCCGGGACAGGGGCGTACTACGAGCAGTACTTC. Translating gives CASSTQSGTGAYYEQYF. The variable domain in full, with the rest retrieved from reference TRBV7-8 and TRBJ2-7, is GAGVSQSPRYKVAKRGQDVALRCDPISGHVSLFWYQQALGQGPEFLTYFQNEAQLDKSGLPSDRFFAERPEGSVSTLKIQRTQQEDSAVYLCASSTQSGTGAYYEQYFGPGTRLTVT.

CDR3 in DNA: TGTGCCTGGGCTAGCGGGAGCTGGGATGAGCAGTTCTTC. Protein product: CAWASGSWDEQFF. The chain is built from TRBV30 and TRBJ2-1, with TRBD2 matching 10 bases. CDR3 size: 13 residues. Germline V gives CDR1 GTSNPN, CDR2 SVGIG (reference sequence). With 5 bases clipped from V and 8 bases from J, the junction kept 6 bases outside the gene matches.

J is TRBJ1-5 and V is TRBV30, with D maybe TRBD1 (5 bases). The CDR3 is 12 residues long. V lost 4 bases, J lost 9 bases, and 13 bases lay in between. Looked up from germline, CDR1 is GTSNPN and CDR2 is SVGIG (reference sequence). The CDR3 bases are TGTGCCTGGAACAAACGGGACCGGCCCCAGCATTTT. This gives the protein CAWNKRDRPQHF.

The chain uses TRBV7-2 and TRBJ2-7; the D gene is possibly TRBD1 (6 bases). V was shortened by 5 bases and J by 6 bases, with 17 bases between the two germline ends. The germline V gene encodes CDR1 SGHTA and CDR2 FQGNSA. The CDR3 extends over 14 amino acids. CDR3 bases: TGTGCCAGCAGCCCACAGCCGACAGGCACCGAGCAGTACTTC. Its protein is CASSPQPTGTEQYF.

The rearrangement uses TRBV5-4 and TRBJ1-2, with a possible D match to TRBD1 (5 bases). CDR1 is SGHNT and CDR2 is YYREEE in the germline V gene (reference sequence). V lost 3 bases, J lost 5 bases, and 14 bases lay in between. The CDR3 is 14 amino acids. CDR3 residues: CASSSPGLSYGYTF. The DNA for the CDR3 is TGTGCCAGCAGCTCCCCGGGACTATCGTATGGCTACACCTTC.

This clone was found once. The chain employs TRBV29-1 and TRBJ2-3; D perhaps matches TRBD2 (6 bases). The V gene lost 6 bases and the J gene lost 0 bases, with 13 bases spanning the gap. The CDR3 runs to 14 residues. Germline-derived CDR1 and CDR2 are SQVTM and ANQGSEA. CDR3 nucleotides: TGCAGCGTCTACGGGGGAAGGAGCACAGATACGCAGTATTTT. This gives the protein CSVYGGRSTDTQYF.

This chain uses TRBV28 with TRBJ2-5; perhaps TRBD1 as D (5 bases). With 5 bases removed from V and 6 bases from J, the gap between germline ends came to 13 bases. This CDR3 has 13 residues. Germline V gene data show CDR1 as MDHEN and CDR2 as SYDVKM. The CDR3 region is CASSPMGRQTQYF. The CDR3 DNA reads as TGTGCCAGCAGTCCTATGGGGCGTCAGACCCAGTACTTC.

V and J are TRBV10-2 and TRBJ2-7; 7 bases match TRBD1. The CDR3 is 12 residues long. Trimming cost V 4 bases and J 7 bases; bases outside gene matches: 4. Germline V gene data show CDR1 as WSHSY and CDR2 as SAAADI. This CDR3 reads CASSGAGGEQYF. CDR3 DNA sequence: TGCGCCAGCAGTGGTGCAGGGGGTGAGCAGTACTTC.

The chain has TRBV2 and TRBJ2-7; unclear D gene. Deletions cut 6 bases from V and 5 bases from J, with 11 bases between. Germline lookup yields CDR1 SNHLY and CDR2 FYNNEI. There are 12 residues in the CDR3. The CDR3 sequence is CASRTASDEQYF. CDR3 nucleotide sequence: TGTGCCAGCAGGACGGCCTCGGACGAGCAGTACTTC.

CDR3 region: CAWGLGTAEKLFF. Here the CDR3 DNA reads TGTGCCTGGGGGTTGGGGACAGCTGAAAAACTGTTTTTT. The V and J genes are TRBV30 and TRBJ1-4, with 7 bases identical to TRBD1. Germline CDR1 and CDR2: GTSNPN and SVGIG (reference sequence). After removal of 5 bases from V and 7 bases from J, the junction contained 7 bases not matched to a gene. This CDR3 has 13 residues. The full variable domain, with the rest looked up from reference TRBV30 and TRBJ1-4, is SQTIHQWPATLVQPVGSPLSLECTVEGTSNPNLYWYRQAAGRGLQLLFYSVGIGQISSEVPQNLSASRPQDRQFILSSKKLLLSDSGFYLCAWGLGTAEKLFFGSGTQLSVL.

The chain links TRBV2 to TRBJ1-4; D call uncertain. Per the germline V gene, CDR1 is SNHLY and CDR2 is FYNNEI. Between the trimmed V and J ends, which lost 8 bases and 0 bases, there was a span of 13 bases. The CDR3 is 15 amino acids. The CDR3 loop is CASRPTPATNEKLFF. CDR3 nucleotide sequence: TGTGCCAGCCGACCGACCCCCGCAACTAATGAAAAACTGTTTTTT.

The rearrangement joins TRBV28 to TRBJ2-3, with 10 bases lining up with TRBD2. This CDR3 is built from 14 residues. In germline, CDR1 is MDHEN, CDR2 SYDVKM. Trimming cost V 7 bases and J 7 bases; bases outside gene matches: 8. The chain's CDR3 is CASNPLAGANTQYF. The DNA for the CDR3 is TGTGCCAGCAACCCTCTAGCGGGAGCAAATACGCAGTATTTT.

This chain connects TRBV6-1 to TRBJ1-2, with 10 positions matching TRBD1. Germline CDR1 MNHNS, CDR2 SASEGT. The CDR3 spans 13 residues. The trim removed 6 bases at V and 7 bases at J, leaving 5 bases unmatched. The CDR3 reads CASSDRGPRGYTF. Here the CDR3 DNA reads TGTGCCAGCAGCGACAGGGGGCCCCGTGGCTACACCTTC.

CDR3 in DNA: TGTGCCAGCAGCAGGGGACTAGCGGGAGAGACCCAGTACTTC. Amino acids: CASSRGLAGETQYF. The V call is TRBV7-9, the J call TRBJ2-5; 12 bases agree with TRBD2. Germline V CDR1 and CDR2: SEHNR, FQNEAQ (reference sequence). The CDR3 is made up of 14 amino acids. The V and J ends lost 5 bases and 4 bases, in that order; junction bases with no gene match: 2.

Concerning this clone itself: One end of the junction fails to match germline, which may point to a read error. The chain links TRBV9 to TRBJ2-3; TRBD2 aligns across 11 bases. The CDR3 has 18 amino acids. The germline V gene has CDR1 SGDLS and CDR2 YYNGEE. Here the CDR3 reads CANSVGASGRKPTDTQYF. CDR3 nucleotides: TGTGCCAACAGCGTAGGCGCTAGCGGGAGGAAGCCCACAGATACGCAGTATTTT.

V and J are TRBV18 and TRBJ2-5; D is unresolved. V was trimmed by 0 bases and J by 6 bases, leaving 23 bases between them. Germline V gives CDR1 KGHSH, CDR2 LQKENI. CDR3 length equals 18 residues. The CDR3 DNA reads as TGTGCCAGCTCACCACCTAACAATCGGGCTGACGGAAAGAAGACCCAGTACTTC. This gives the protein CASSPPNNRADGKKTQYF.

The genes are TRBV9 and TRBJ2-2, with D perhaps matching TRBD1 (6 bases). Germline assignment: CDR1 SGDLS and CDR2 YYNGEE. The CDR3 consists of 15 residues. V was trimmed by 0 bases and J by 7 bases, leaving 13 bases between them. As DNA, the CDR3 is TGTGCCAGCAGCGTAGACCAGGGGCGGAACGGGGAGCTGTTTTTT. The encoded protein is CASSVDQGRNGELFF.

This sequence joins TRBV11-2 and TRBJ2-7; TRBD1 matches 7 bases. The CDR3 is 15 amino acids. The junction had 13 bases not matched to a gene; V was cut back by 5 bases and J by 6 bases. Germline loops: CDR1 SGHAT, CDR2 FQNNGV. The CDR3 spells CASSPLATGPAEQYF. CDR3 bases: TGTGCCAGCAGCCCCCTCGCGACAGGGCCGGCCGAGCAGTACTTC.

The chain employs TRBV6-1 and TRBJ1-1, with 10 positions matching TRBD1. The CDR3 is 13 residues long. J was trimmed by 4 bases and V by 7 bases; bases with no gene match: 3. The germline V gene encodes CDR1 MNHNS and CDR2 SASEGT. The DNA of the CDR3 is TGTGCCAGCAAAAGGACAGGGGGCACTGAAGCTTTCTTT. Translation: CASKRTGGTEAFF.

V usage is TRBV14 and J usage is TRBJ2-5; a weak D match, TRBD1 (6 bases). Germline V lookup: CDR1 SGHDN, CDR2 FVKESK. There are 15 residues in the CDR3. The V end lost 4 bases, the J end lost 5 bases, and 17 bases lay between the germline ends. The CDR3 DNA sequence: TGTGCCAGCAGCCGTGAACTATCAGGGGACGAGACCCAGTACTTC. Protein: CASSRELSGDETQYF.

The chain combines TRBV6-5 with TRBJ1-6, with TRBD1 as a possible D gene (5 bases). The CDR3 covers 15 residues. The V and J ends lost 5 bases and 6 bases respectively, with 14 bases between them. The germline gives CDR1 MNHEY, CDR2 SVGAGI. CDR3 sequence: CASSARDGLNSPLHF. CDR3 bases: TGTGCCAGCAGTGCCCGGGACGGACTTAATTCACCCCTCCACTTT.

CDR3 sequence reads: CASSLTLGAWGEQFF. CDR3 nucleotide sequence: TGTGCCAGCAGCTTAACGCTAGGGGCGTGGGGTGAGCAGTTCTTC. V gene TRBV7-2 combines with J gene TRBJ2-1; D might be TRBD1 (5 bases). This CDR3 region has 15 residues. Germline lookup yields CDR1 SGHTA and CDR2 FQGNSA. V was pared by 2 bases and J by 9 bases, with 17 bases between.

The V gene is TRBV19, the J gene TRBJ1-4; 8 nucleotides align to TRBD1. CDR3 length: 13 amino acids. The V gene's germline CDR1 is LNHDA and CDR2 SQIVND (reference sequence). V lost 8 bases and J lost 7; bases outside the gene matches: 6. CDR3: CASGQGFREKLFF. The CDR3 nucleotides read TGTGCCAGTGGACAGGGATTTCGTGAAAAACTGTTTTTT.

This chain links TRBV6-1 with TRBJ2-3, with TRBD2 matching over 9 bases. The germline V gene has CDR1 MNHNS and CDR2 SASEGT. The CDR3 has 15 residues. V gave up 4 bases and J gave up 4 bases; unmatched junction bases: 6. CDR3 coding DNA: TGTGCCAGCAGTGGTGTAGCGGGAGCTTCAGATACGCAGTATTTT. It specifies CASSGVAGASDTQYF.

The chain couples TRBV28 to TRBJ1-6; D is unclear. The CDR3 has 13 residues. The germline CDR1 and CDR2 sequences are MDHEN and SYDVKM. The V and J ends lost 3 bases and 7 bases respectively, with 7 bases between them. The CDR3 nucleotides read TGTGCCAGCAGTTTTCGTGCAAATTCACCCCTCCACTTT. Residues: CASSFRANSPLHF.

The CDR3 nucleotides read TGTGCCAGCAGTTACTCGAGGGACAGAGGCACCGGGGAGCTGTTTTTT. Amino acid sequence: CASSYSRDRGTGELFF. This chain uses TRBV6-5 with TRBJ2-2; 7 nucleotides align to TRBD1. Germline trimming cut 0 bases from V and 4 bases from J; bases unmatched to any gene: 5. The CDR3 loop spans 16 amino acids. CDR1 is MNHEY, CDR2 SVGAGI, per germline.

J is TRBJ2-3 and V is TRBV19; TRBD2 agrees at 8 bases. The germline CDR1 and CDR2 sequences are LNHDA and SQIVND (reference sequence). Losses at the gene ends were 5 bases for V and 2 bases for J; bases not matched to a gene: 9. This CDR3 has 16 residues. The CDR3 nucleotides are TGTGCCAGTAGTTTGGACTCGGGAGGGGCCACAGATACGCAGTATTTT. This sequence encodes CASSLDSGGATDTQYF.

The chain recombines TRBV10-1 with TRBJ2-3, with 9 bases lining up with TRBD2. Germline assignment: CDR1 WNHNN and CDR2 SYGVQD (reference sequence). V was pared by 0 bases and J by 1 base, with 2 bases of the junction left unmatched. The CDR3 is 16 amino acids. This CDR3 reads CASSESIAGGTDTQYF. As DNA, the CDR3 is TGCGCCAGCAGTGAGTCGATAGCGGGAGGCACAGATACGCAGTATTTT.